A single sample gave rise to the 9 T cell receptor beta chains below, sequenced in a study of neurological immune-mediated disorders. TCRdb itself ran the 5' RACE reads through MiXCR, one entry per CDR3 protein. The repertoire holds approximately 100,000 distinct CDR3 sequences, with under 4.5% as singletons. The specimen was PBMCs. These TCRs come from a woman aged 45-59 years with multiple sclerosis.

This clonotype appeared many times. CDR3 loop: CASSQGQASTDTQYF. In DNA, the CDR3 is TGCGCCAGCAGCCAAGGACAGGCTAGCACAGATACGCAGTATTTT. The gene calls are TRBV4-3 and TRBJ2-3; D is perhaps TRBD1 (6 bases). CDR3 length equals 15 residues. V lost 1 base, J lost 0 bases, and 8 bases lay in between. CDR1 and CDR2 (germline): LGHNA, YSLEER.

Many counts were recorded for this clonotype. The chain has TRBV4-2 and TRBJ2-4; 7 bases match TRBD1. Germline V gene data show CDR1 as LGHNA and CDR2 as YNFKEQ. The CDR3 contains 15 residues. V shed 5 bases, J shed 6 bases, and the junction held 10 bases outside the gene matches. CDR3 in amino acids: CASSTREQGINIQYF. In DNA, the CDR3 is TGTGCCAGCAGCACAAGGGAACAGGGGATAAACATTCAGTACTTC.

This clonotype was counted many times. The chain carries TRBV5-1 and TRBJ1-1; no definite D call. The V gene lost 3 bases and the J gene lost 4 bases, with 10 bases spanning the gap. This CDR3 has 13 amino acids. CDR1 is SGHRS, CDR2 YFSETQ, per germline. DNA of the CDR3: TGCGCCAGCAGCTCCTTGGCGGGCACTGAAGCTTTCTTT. It encodes CASSSLAGTEAFF.

In this sample, this clonotype turned up many times. This chain uses TRBV13 with TRBJ2-2; no firm D call. The length of the CDR3 is 16 residues. Germline V gives CDR1 PRHDT, CDR2 FYEKMQ (reference sequence). Trimming shortened V by 5 bases and J by 4 bases, and 17 bases separated the two germline ends. The CDR3 sequence is CASSPRKGTATGELFF. The CDR3 nucleotides read TGTGCCAGCAGCCCCCGAAAGGGTACGGCCACCGGGGAGCTGTTTTTT.

In this sample, this clonotype turned up many times. The chain links TRBV29-1 to TRBJ1-2, with D maybe TRBD1 (5 bases). Trimming pared 5 bases from V and 4 bases from J, leaving 17 bases between. The CDR3 runs to 14 residues. CDR1 and CDR2 (germline): SQVTM, ANQGSEA. The CDR3 protein is CSVPLTDQGYGYTF. The CDR3 DNA reads as TGCAGCGTTCCCCTGACCGATCAGGGCTATGGCTACACCTTC.

This clonotype was counted at least ten times. The chain recombines TRBV5-1 with TRBJ1-1; D is unclear. Germline-derived CDR1 and CDR2 are SGHRS and YFSETQ. This CDR3 has 13 residues. Trimming stripped 4 bases from V and 0 bases from J, with 7 bases between. Here the CDR3 reads CASSPLVNTEAFF. DNA for the CDR3: TGCGCCAGCAGCCCTCTCGTGAACACTGAAGCTTTCTTT.

This clonotype was counted at least ten times. The chain carries TRBV4-3 and TRBJ1-4; D may be TRBD1 (6 bases). This CDR3 region has 16 residues. V was cut by 1 base and J by 4 bases, with 13 bases left in between. Per the germline V gene, CDR1 is LGHNA and CDR2 is YSLEER. The DNA for the CDR3 is TGCGCCAGCAGCCAAGCCGGACAGACCTTTAATGAAAAACTGTTTTTT. This encodes CASSQAGQTFNEKLFF.

This clonotype was picked up many times. The CDR3 reads CASNEGAVGELFF. The CDR3 coding sequence is TGTGCCAGCAACGAGGGAGCGGTCGGGGAGCTGTTTTTT. V gene TRBV6-6 combines with J gene TRBJ2-2; tentative D call: TRBD2 (5 bases). The CDR3 extends over 13 amino acids. CDR1 is MNHNY, CDR2 SVGAGI, per germline (reference sequence). Trimming removed 7 bases from V and 7 bases from J, with 13 bases in between.

The table lists this clonotype with many counts. V gene TRBV7-9 combines with J gene TRBJ1-2, with 9 bases that match TRBD1. CDR1 and CDR2 (germline): SEHNR, FQNEAQ (reference sequence). This CDR3 is built from 13 residues. V lost 5 bases, J lost 6 bases, and 4 bases stayed unmatched. This CDR3 reads CASSQQGANGYTF. The CDR3 DNA reads TGTGCCAGCAGCCAACAGGGGGCTAATGGCTACACCTTC.